This T cell receptor beta chain was recorded in a study of identical twins. The CDR3 length is 17 residues. With V trimmed by 3 bases and J by 7 bases, 13 bases remained unmatched. Germline CDR1 is LGHNT and CDR2 is FRNRAP. MiXCR, applied by TCRdb to the 5' RACE reads, yields one record per CDR3 protein. There are approximately 890,000 distinct CDR3 sequences in the sample; roughly an eighth occur only once, and about 1.5% lies in the top ten. This clonotype has at least ten counts. Its antigen is as yet unknown. Broader study findings: Conclusions came from cross-sectional statistical analysis, not from following the same donors.

The sample also formed part of further work on yellow fever vaccine responses in identical twins.

The sample consisted of PBMCs. V usage is TRBV12-5 and J usage is TRBJ2-2, with 8 positions matching TRBD1. The TCR comes from a woman between 18 and 30 years old in good health. The chain's CDR3 is CASGLTRQGPGNGELFF. CDR3 bases: TGTGCTAGTGGTTTAACTAGACAGGGGCCAGGAAACGGGGAGCTGTTTTTT. Complete variable domain (other parts from reference TRBV12-5 and TRBJ2-2): DARVTQTPRHKVTEMGQEVTMRCQPILGHNTVFWYRQTMMQGLELLAYFRNRAPLDDSGMPKDRFSAEMPDATLATLKIQPSEPRDSAVYFCASGLTRQGPGNGELFFGEGSRLTVL.